This TCR beta chain originates from a study of T cells after yellow fever vaccination. General study points: It was a weaker secondary response, yet one that peaked faster, at day 5 versus 15.

For this clonotype: Its target is unknown.

CDR3 size: 16 residues. The germline V and J ends were trimmed by 5 bases and 0 bases, with 17 bases remaining between them. Germline CDR1 reads MNHEY; CDR2 reads SMNVEV (reference sequence). TCRdb independently ran MiXCR on the 5' RACE reads; one entry per CDR3 protein. The repertoire holds around 320,000 distinct CDR3 sequences, with about 10% as singletons. The specimen comprised CD4+ T cells sorted from PBMCs, sampled 5 days after the yellow fever booster vaccination. The TCR was taken from a man in his late teens or twenties who received the YFV17D yellow fever vaccine. The chain uses TRBV27 and TRBJ2-7; D is ambiguous. DNA of the CDR3: TGTGCCAGCAGTCCCATCGGGCAGCCCGCCTCCTACGAGCAGTACTTC. Its translation: CASSPIGQPASYEQYF.